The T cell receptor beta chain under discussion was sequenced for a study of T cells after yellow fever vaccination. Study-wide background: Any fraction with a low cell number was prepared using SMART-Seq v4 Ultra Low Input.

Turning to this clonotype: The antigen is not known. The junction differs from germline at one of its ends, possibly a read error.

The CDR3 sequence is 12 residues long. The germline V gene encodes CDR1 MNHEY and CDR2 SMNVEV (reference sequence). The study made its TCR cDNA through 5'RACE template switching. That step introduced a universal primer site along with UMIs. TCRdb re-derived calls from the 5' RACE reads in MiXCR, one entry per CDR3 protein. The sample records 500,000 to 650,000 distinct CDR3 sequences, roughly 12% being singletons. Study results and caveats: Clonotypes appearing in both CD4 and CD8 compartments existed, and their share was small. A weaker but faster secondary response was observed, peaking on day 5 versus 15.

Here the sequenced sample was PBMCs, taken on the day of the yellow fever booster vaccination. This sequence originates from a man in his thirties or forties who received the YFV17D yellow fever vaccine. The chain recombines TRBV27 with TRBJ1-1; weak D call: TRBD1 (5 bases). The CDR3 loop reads CASSLVTGEDFF. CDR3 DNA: TGTGCCAGCAGTTTAGTTACAGGAGAAGATTTCTTT.